This T cell receptor beta chain emerged from a study of early T cells in non-severe SARS-CoV-2 infection. Study information: Unpaired chains resulted from sequencing bulk RNA of unsorted whole blood.

Findings of the study overall: Anti-spike CD8 responses were favored in VDJdb matching, and private and CD4 specificities were missed.

TCRdb used MiXCR to reprocess the 5' RACE reads, holding one entry per CDR3 protein. The sample records over 85,000 distinct CDR3 sequences, 16% being singletons. About this clonotype itself: Antigen: not known.

Material for sequencing was whole blood. This sequence originates from an adult who was a healthcare worker with PCR-confirmed SARS-CoV-2 infection or an uninfected control (not recorded which).

The chain's CDR3 is CASSQGFLSNQPQHF. DNA for the CDR3: TGTGCTAGTTCCCAGGGGTTCTTAAGCAATCAGCCCCAGCATTTT. The chain uses TRBV12-5 and TRBJ1-5; a possible D gene is TRBD1 (6 bases). Germline lookup yields CDR1 LGHNT and CDR2 FRNRAP. Trimming shortened V by 8 bases and J by 1 base, and 15 bases separated the two germline ends. This CDR3 has 15 amino acids.